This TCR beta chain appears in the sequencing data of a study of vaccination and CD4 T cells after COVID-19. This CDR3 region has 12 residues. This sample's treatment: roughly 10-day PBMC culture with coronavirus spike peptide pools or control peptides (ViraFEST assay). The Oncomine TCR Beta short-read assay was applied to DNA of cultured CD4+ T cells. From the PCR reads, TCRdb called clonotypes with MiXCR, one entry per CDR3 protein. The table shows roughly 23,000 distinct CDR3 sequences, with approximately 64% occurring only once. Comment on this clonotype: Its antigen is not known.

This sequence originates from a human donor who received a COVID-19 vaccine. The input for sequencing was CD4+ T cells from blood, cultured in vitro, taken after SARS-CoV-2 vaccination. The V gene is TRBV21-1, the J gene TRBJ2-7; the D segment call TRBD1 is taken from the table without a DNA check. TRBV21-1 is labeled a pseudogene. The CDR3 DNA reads TGTGCCATCCGGACAGGAACCTACGAGCAGTACTTC. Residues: CAIRTGTYEQYF.